This T cell receptor beta chain originates from a study of CD8 T cells in ankylosing spondylitis. Trimming took 1 base from V and 5 from J; bases not matched to a gene: 9. Germline CDR1 is LGHNA and CDR2 is YNFKEQ. The CDR3 contains 17 residues. Points from the study as a whole: With a CD8+ phenotype, disease-linked clones were relatively rare in peripheral blood. A motif in TCR beta, a set of eight or nine highly homologous variants, appeared characteristic of ankylosing spondylitis blood.

In the case of this clonotype: Its specificity is not known.

TCRdb called the 5' RACE reads again in MiXCR, with one record for every CDR3 protein. The sample has a few hundred thousand distinct CDR3 sequences, 8% seen once; the top ten hold about 14%. The chain is built from TRBV4-2 and TRBJ2-7; 12 bases map to TRBD2. The sample consisted of blood, either unsorted or a sorted T cell fraction (not recorded which). This receptor was identified in a male donor with ankylosing spondylitis. For the CDR3, the DNA is TGTGCCAGCAGCCAAGCCCTAACTAGCGGGAGGCTCGACGAGCAGTACTTC. This codes for CASSQALTSGRLDEQYF.